A selection of T cell receptor beta chains follows, all from one sample in a study of T cells in Graves' hyperthyroidism and ophthalmopathy. TCRdb passed the multiplex PCR reads through MiXCR, listing each CDR3 protein once. Seen here are around 690,000 distinct CDR3 sequences, around 21% observed once, and the top ten hold under 35%. The source material was blood. These receptors all stem from a man younger than 40 with Graves' ophthalmopathy. Each CDR3 is given with its conserved first and last residue. A D gene is named only where the DNA matches it firmly. Clone size, where shown, is once, few, many, or a class for clones that have expanded.

cdr3_aa cdr3_nt clone_size d_call j_call v_call cdr3_length
CASSQLAGGGVGQFF TGTGCCAGCAGCCAACTAGCGGGAGGAGGGGTAGGGCAGTTCTTC NA TRBD2 TRBJ2-1 TRBV11-2 15
CASSQDMGSGNTIYF TGCGCCAGCAGCCAAGATATGGGTAGTGGAAACACCATATATTTT NA NA TRBJ1-3 TRBV4-1 15
CASSQVGAPYEQYF TGTGCCAGCAGCCAAGTAGGGGCCCCCTACGAGCAGTACTTC NA NA TRBJ2-7 TRBV7-9 14
CASRPGLADAITGELFF TGTGCCAGCAGGCCGGGACTAGCGGATGCGATTACCGGGGAGCTGTTTTTT NA TRBD2 TRBJ2-2 TRBV28 17
CASSYAGQHNEQFF TGTGCCAGCAGTTACGCGGGACAGCACAATGAGCAGTTCTTC few NA TRBJ2-1 TRBV6-9 14
CASSSPRLAGAGEQFF TGCGCCAGCAGCTCCCCACGGCTAGCGGGAGCGGGTGAGCAGTTCTTC many TRBD2 TRBJ2-1 TRBV5-1 16
CASSGPQGFGYTF TGTGCCAGCAGTGGACCGCAGGGTTTTGGCTACACCTTC few NA TRBJ1-2 TRBV2 13
CATSPGGRAALGTQYF TGTGCCACCAGCCCAGGGGGCAGGGCCGCCCTTGGGACGCAGTATTTT NA TRBD1 TRBJ2-3 TRBV15 16
CASSFTTTGGGQPQHF TGTGCCAGCAGCTTCACTACGACAGGGGGCGGTCAGCCCCAGCATTTT NA TRBD1 TRBJ1-5 TRBV5-6 16
CSPERARVQYF TGCAGTCCAGAGCGGGCTCGGGTGCAGTATTTT NA NA TRBJ2-3 TRBV20-1 11
CSARFSGNTIYF TGCAGTGCTAGATTCTCTGGAAACACCATATATTTT NA NA TRBJ1-3 TRBV20-1 12